These T cell receptor beta chains were read from a single sample in a study of shared clonotypes between healthy human individuals. Assay used: immunoSEQ multiplex PCR; TCRdb lists only in-frame clones, some missing. There are 2 million to 3 million clones in the sample; roughly 93% occur only once, and 0.36% lies in the top ten. The sequenced material came from naive CD4+ T cells from PBMCs. These TCRs come from a man between 18 and 35 years old in good health. Some clones in this sample may be carry-over from other donors' samples. Each CDR3 is given with its conserved first and last residue. The D gene is left open where the match is weak. Clone sizes are given selectively: once, few, many, or a class where the clone is expanded.

cdr3_aa: CASGLGVGSTEAFF; cdr3_nt: TGTGCTAGTGGTTTAGGGGTGGGGTCGACTGAAGCTTTCTTT; v_call: TRBV12-5; clone_size: -; j_call: TRBJ1-1; d_call: -
cdr3_aa: CASSSTRTVNQPQHF; cdr3_nt: TGTGCCAGCAGTTCCACGCGGACGGTGAATCAGCCCCAGCATTTT; v_call: TRBV28; clone_size: -; j_call: TRBJ1-5; d_call: -
cdr3_aa: CASSLALASNEQFF; cdr3_nt: TGCGCCAGCAGCTTGGCCCTAGCGTCCAATGAGCAGTTCTTC; v_call: TRBV5-1; clone_size: -; j_call: TRBJ2-1; d_call: -
cdr3_aa: CASKQTSNTGELFF; cdr3_nt: TGCGCCAGCAAGCAAACTAGTAACACCGGGGAGCTGTTTTTT; v_call: TRBV5-1; clone_size: -; j_call: TRBJ2-2; d_call: -
cdr3_aa: CASTRGDRQTF; cdr3_nt: TGTGCCAGCACCCGAGGGGACAGGCAGACCTTC; v_call: TRBV28; clone_size: few; j_call: TRBJ1-2; d_call: TRBD1
cdr3_aa: CASSYDSNQPQHF; cdr3_nt: TGTGCCAGCAGTTACGACAGCAATCAGCCCCAGCATTTT; v_call: TRBV6-5; clone_size: few; j_call: TRBJ1-5; d_call: -
cdr3_aa: CASSYGRTTNEKLFF; cdr3_nt: TGCGCCAGCAGCTACGGACGGACAACTAATGAAAAACTGTTTTTT; v_call: TRBV5-1; clone_size: -; j_call: TRBJ1-4; d_call: -
cdr3_aa: CASSQEGLASYNEQFF; cdr3_nt: TGTGCCAGCAGCCAGGAAGGACTAGCTTCTTACAATGAGCAGTTCTTC; v_call: TRBV11-2; clone_size: -; j_call: TRBJ2-1; d_call: TRBD2
cdr3_aa: CASSPGVGRREQYF; cdr3_nt: TGCGCCAGCAGCCCGGGGGTTGGTAGGCGCGAGCAGTACTTC; v_call: TRBV5-1; clone_size: -; j_call: TRBJ2-7; d_call: -
cdr3_aa: CASSVRQMNTEAFF; cdr3_nt: TGTGCCAGCAGTGTTCGGCAGATGAACACTGAAGCTTTCTTT; v_call: TRBV6-1; clone_size: -; j_call: TRBJ1-1; d_call: -
cdr3_aa: CASSLAVAKGPYNEQFF; cdr3_nt: TGCGCCAGCAGCTTGGCCGTGGCTAAAGGCCCCTACAATGAGCAGTTCTTC; v_call: TRBV5-1; clone_size: once; j_call: TRBJ2-1; d_call: -
cdr3_aa: CASSFDRGDEQFF; cdr3_nt: TGCGCCAGCAGCTTCGACAGGGGTGATGAGCAGTTCTTC; v_call: TRBV5-1; clone_size: -; j_call: TRBJ2-1; d_call: TRBD1
cdr3_aa: CSAGPTDTQYF; cdr3_nt: TGCAGCGCGGGACCCACAGATACGCAGTATTTT; v_call: TRBV29-1; clone_size: -; j_call: TRBJ2-3; d_call: -
cdr3_aa: CASSRGTGSRYGYTF; cdr3_nt: TGTGCCAGCAGCAGAGGGACAGGTAGTCGGTATGGCTACACCTTC; v_call: TRBV5-8; clone_size: -; j_call: TRBJ1-2; d_call: TRBD1
cdr3_aa: CASSPLAGEGTQYF; cdr3_nt: TGTGCCAGCTCACCACTAGCGGGAGAGGGGACCCAGTACTTC; v_call: TRBV18; clone_size: -; j_call: TRBJ2-5; d_call: TRBD2
cdr3_aa: CASSVAPGVLNTIYF; cdr3_nt: TGTGCCAGCAGCGTAGCGCCCGGGGTTTTGAACACCATATATTTT; v_call: TRBV9; clone_size: once; j_call: TRBJ1-3; d_call: -
cdr3_aa: CSVEGQSTYEQYF; cdr3_nt: TGCAGCGTTGAAGGGCAGTCGACCTACGAGCAGTACTTC; v_call: TRBV29-1; clone_size: -; j_call: TRBJ2-7; d_call: -
cdr3_aa: CASSLHSLGSPLHF; cdr3_nt: TGTGCCAGCAGTCTACACTCGTTGGGTTCACCCCTCCACTTT; v_call: TRBV28; clone_size: -; j_call: TRBJ1-6; d_call: -
cdr3_aa: CASSLSWLGQDSNQPQHF; cdr3_nt: TGTGCCAGCAGTTTGTCTTGGTTAGGGCAGGATAGCAATCAGCCCCAGCATTTT; v_call: TRBV28; clone_size: -; j_call: TRBJ1-5; d_call: -
cdr3_aa: CASLYRQGVGPYNTGELFF; cdr3_nt: TGTGCCAGCCTATACCGACAGGGCGTTGGACCTTATAACACCGGGGAGCTGTTTTTT; v_call: TRBV19; clone_size: -; j_call: TRBJ2-2; d_call: TRBD1
cdr3_aa: CASSPYTISLGTVNTEAFF; cdr3_nt: TGTGCCAGCTCACCATACACAATATCCCTAGGGACGGTGAACACTGAAGCTTTCTTT; v_call: TRBV18; clone_size: -; j_call: TRBJ1-1; d_call: -
cdr3_aa: CASSGTGTGNEQYF; cdr3_nt: TGTGCCAGCAGCGGTACCGGGACAGGGAACGAGCAGTACTTC; v_call: TRBV7-9; clone_size: -; j_call: TRBJ2-7; d_call: TRBD1
cdr3_aa: CASRWEGGPGNEQFF; cdr3_nt: TGTGCCAGCAGATGGGAAGGAGGGCCGGGGAATGAGCAGTTCTTC; v_call: TRBV2; clone_size: once; j_call: TRBJ2-1; d_call: -
cdr3_aa: CASSQPRGDTGYGYTF; cdr3_nt: TGCGCCAGCAGCCAACCTCGGGGGGATACCGGCTATGGCTACACCTTC; v_call: TRBV4-1; clone_size: -; j_call: TRBJ1-2; d_call: -
cdr3_aa: CASRKHQTYEQYF; cdr3_nt: TGTGCCAGCAGAAAACACCAAACCTACGAGCAGTACTTC; v_call: TRBV6-5; clone_size: once; j_call: TRBJ2-7; d_call: -
cdr3_aa: CASSPNRATNEKLFF; cdr3_nt: TGTGCCAGCAGCCCAAACAGGGCAACTAATGAAAAACTGTTTTTT; v_call: TRBV7-8; clone_size: -; j_call: TRBJ1-4; d_call: -
cdr3_aa: CAISAEKETQYF; cdr3_nt: TGTGCCATCAGTGCGGAGAAAGAGACCCAGTACTTC; v_call: TRBV10-3; clone_size: few; j_call: TRBJ2-5; d_call: -
cdr3_aa: CASSISVPDTQYF; cdr3_nt: TGTGCCAGTAGTATCTCCGTCCCCGATACGCAGTATTTT; v_call: TRBV19; clone_size: -; j_call: TRBJ2-3; d_call: -
cdr3_aa: CASRYTSGQTYEQYF; cdr3_nt: TGTGCCAGCAGATACACTAGCGGGCAAACCTACGAGCAGTACTTC; v_call: TRBV27; clone_size: once; j_call: TRBJ2-7; d_call: TRBD2
cdr3_aa: CASSGGPPGGGYTF; cdr3_nt: TGTGCCAGCAGCGGGGGACCCCCGGGAGGTGGCTACACCTTC; v_call: TRBV5-4; clone_size: once; j_call: TRBJ1-2; d_call: -
cdr3_aa: CASSLTRTSYGYTF; cdr3_nt: TGTGCCAGCAGCTTAACCCGGACAAGTTATGGCTACACCTTC; v_call: TRBV7-2; clone_size: -; j_call: TRBJ1-2; d_call: -
cdr3_aa: CASSLAGSFTGELFF; cdr3_nt: TGCGCCAGCAGCTTGGCCGGATCTTTCACCGGGGAGCTGTTTTTT; v_call: TRBV5-1; clone_size: -; j_call: TRBJ2-2; d_call: -
cdr3_aa: CASRDRAEGDTQYF; cdr3_nt: TGTGCCAGCAGGGACAGGGCGGAGGGAGATACGCAGTATTTT; v_call: TRBV6-1; clone_size: -; j_call: TRBJ2-3; d_call: TRBD1
cdr3_aa: CASSPPGAETQYF; cdr3_nt: TGTGCCAGCAGTCCACCCGGGGCGGAGACCCAGTACTTC; v_call: TRBV6-5; clone_size: -; j_call: TRBJ2-5; d_call: -
cdr3_aa: CSVGGVMRVNEQFF; cdr3_nt: TGCAGCGTTGGAGGAGTCATGAGGGTTAATGAGCAGTTCTTC; v_call: TRBV29-1; clone_size: -; j_call: TRBJ2-1; d_call: -
cdr3_aa: CATSRDPLVADTQYF; cdr3_nt: TGTGCCACCAGCAGAGATCCCCTAGTCGCGGATACGCAGTATTTT; v_call: TRBV15; clone_size: -; j_call: TRBJ2-3; d_call: -
cdr3_aa: CASHPRLREYANEQYF; cdr3_nt: TGTGCCAGCCATCCCCGGCTGAGGGAGTACGCGAACGAGCAGTACTTC; v_call: TRBV28; clone_size: -; j_call: TRBJ2-7; d_call: -
cdr3_aa: CASSLTGGSETQYF; cdr3_nt: TGTGCCAGCAGTTTGACAGGGGGCTCGGAGACCCAGTACTTC; v_call: TRBV28; clone_size: -; j_call: TRBJ2-5; d_call: TRBD1
cdr3_aa: CASSPAGTGAGNTIYF; cdr3_nt: TGTGCCAGCTCACCGGCGGGGACAGGGGCTGGAAACACCATATATTTT; v_call: TRBV18; clone_size: -; j_call: TRBJ1-3; d_call: TRBD1
cdr3_aa: CASSLETSGNEQFF; cdr3_nt: TGCGCCAGCAGCTTGGAGACTAGCGGGAATGAGCAGTTCTTC; v_call: TRBV5-1; clone_size: -; j_call: TRBJ2-1; d_call: TRBD2
cdr3_aa: CASSQGTHGEKLFF; cdr3_nt: TGTGCCAGCAGCCAAGGGACGCATGGTGAAAAACTGTTTTTT; v_call: TRBV2; clone_size: -; j_call: TRBJ1-4; d_call: -
cdr3_aa: CASSLSQGAGGYTF; cdr3_nt: TGTGCCAGCAGCCTCAGCCAAGGGGCTGGTGGCTACACCTTC; v_call: TRBV28; clone_size: -; j_call: TRBJ1-2; d_call: -
cdr3_aa: CASSSEGPPQHF; cdr3_nt: TGTGCCAGCAGTTCTGAGGGCCCGCCCCAGCATTTT; v_call: TRBV2; clone_size: -; j_call: TRBJ1-5; d_call: -
cdr3_aa: CAINPPGTGFGYTF; cdr3_nt: TGTGCCATCAACCCCCCAGGGACAGGGTTTGGCTACACCTTC; v_call: TRBV28; clone_size: -; j_call: TRBJ1-2; d_call: TRBD1
cdr3_aa: CASGTSGHVGQYF; cdr3_nt: TGTGCCAGCGGGACTAGCGGCCACGTCGGGCAGTACTTC; v_call: TRBV27; clone_size: -; j_call: TRBJ2-7; d_call: TRBD2
cdr3_aa: CAISEGVGQPQHF; cdr3_nt: TGTGCCATCAGTGAAGGCGTGGGTCAGCCCCAGCATTTT; v_call: TRBV10-3; clone_size: -; j_call: TRBJ1-5; d_call: -
cdr3_aa: CASSYSGSGMETQYF; cdr3_nt: TGCGCCAGCAGCTATAGCGGGTCAGGAATGGAGACCCAGTACTTC; v_call: TRBV5-1; clone_size: -; j_call: TRBJ2-5; d_call: TRBD2
cdr3_aa: CASSEWEGVAGANVLTF; cdr3_nt: TGTGCCAGCAGTGAGTGGGAGGGGGTGGCTGGGGCCAACGTCCTGACTTTC; v_call: TRBV25-1; clone_size: -; j_call: TRBJ2-6; d_call: -
cdr3_aa: CASSQPPGQGGTEAFF; cdr3_nt: TGTGCCAGCAGCCAACCCCCCGGGCAGGGGGGCACTGAAGCTTTCTTT; v_call: TRBV4-2; clone_size: -; j_call: TRBJ1-1; d_call: TRBD1
cdr3_aa: CASSFRPPVAVGIEQFF; cdr3_nt: TGTGCCAGCAGCTTTAGGCCCCCGGTCGCCGTTGGGATTGAGCAGTTCTTC; v_call: TRBV28; clone_size: -; j_call: TRBJ2-1; d_call: -
cdr3_aa: CASSGGTSGRKTLYNEQFF; cdr3_nt: TGCGCCAGCAGTGGTGGGACTAGCGGGAGGAAAACCCTCTACAATGAGCAGTTCTTC; v_call: TRBV10-1; clone_size: -; j_call: TRBJ2-1; d_call: TRBD2
cdr3_aa: CASSVGLASGSTDTQYF; cdr3_nt: TGTGCCAGCAGCGTCGGATTAGCGTCAGGTAGCACAGATACGCAGTATTTT; v_call: TRBV9; clone_size: -; j_call: TRBJ2-3; d_call: -
cdr3_aa: CASSLGNSNQPQHF; cdr3_nt: TGTGCCAGCAGTTTAGGGAATAGCAATCAGCCCCAGCATTTT; v_call: TRBV28; clone_size: -; j_call: TRBJ1-5; d_call: -